This record looks at one T cell receptor beta chain sequence and its context. Sequencing was performed with immunoSEQ multiplex PCR; in TCRdb, only in-frame clones are kept and a portion is missing. The sample yields about 130,000 clones, 80% to 90% seen once. The CDR3 loop spans 16 amino acids. Germline CDR1 is SGHRS and CDR2 is YFSETQ. Trimming at V came to 2 bases and at J to 1 base, leaving 7 bases not matched to a gene. The data originate from a study of blood T cell repertoires in COVID-19. The chain recombines TRBV5-1 with TRBJ1-1; the match to TRBD1 covers 8 bases. The TCR comes from a human donor in a cohort sampled during active COVID-19. The specimen sequenced was peripheral blood. The CDR3 DNA sequence: TGCGCCAGCAGCTTAGAGCAGGGGGCCTGGAACACTGAAGCTTTCTTT. Its protein product is CASSLEQGAWNTEAFF.